The clone carrying this T cell receptor (beta chain) was seen a handful of times. Primed by a sample-barcoded 5' primer and a J-beta primer mix, a second PCR proceeded for about 6 to 11 cycles. The template-switch adaptor, which had 12 random nucleotides, put a tag on each cDNA molecule. From the 5' RACE reads, TCRdb called clonotypes with MiXCR, one entry per CDR3 protein. Among 450,000 to 650,000 distinct CDR3 sequences, 24% were seen once, and the ten largest hold just over 8.5%. The data originate from a study of blood T cells in healthy people across ages. The same data also went into a second study, on T cells of mothers and their children. That report notes: The donor cohort consisted of a few healthy Caucasian mothers and their six children. The authors used all extracted RNA for cDNA synthesis, at about 1.5 ug per 15 ul. Every mother produced more than 8 million TCR beta CDR3 reads, whereas every child provided around 3 million.

This sequence originates from a boy aged 10-17 years in good health. The sample taken for sequencing was blood.

This CDR3 is CASRPMAGGPPQETQYF. The DNA of the CDR3 is TGTGCCAGCAGACCGATGGCCGGGGGGCCGCCCCAAGAGACCCAGTACTTC. J is TRBJ2-5 and V is TRBV7-2; a weak D match, TRBD2 (7 bases). In germline, CDR1 is SGHTA, CDR2 FQGNSA. Trimming removed 6 bases from V and 1 base from J, with 21 bases in between. CDR3 length: 17 residues.